Listed below are T cell receptor beta chains from one sample, sequenced in a study of T-cell memory formation after mild COVID-19. TCRdb passed the 5' RACE reads through MiXCR, listing each CDR3 protein once. In the table there are about 400,000 distinct CDR3 sequences, 15% to 20% of which are singletons. Sequencing was done on a sample of PBMCs or a T cell subset sorted from them (not recorded which). These receptors originate from a man younger than 35 who had mild COVID-19 (a few samples of this study predate the infection). Cell type and time point are not known. Both conserved end residues are part of each CDR3. The D gene is left open where the match is weak. Clone size is stated in some rows and not others, as once, few, many or a class when expanded.

V	D	length	J	size	DNA	CDR3
TRBV7-2	-	14	TRBJ2-2	many	TGTGCCAGCAGCTTAGTGCCAGGGACCGGGGAGCTGTTTTTT	CASSLVPGTGELFF
TRBV6-5	TRBD1	16	TRBJ2-6	-	TGTGCCAGCAGTTGGGGACAGATCTCTGGGGCCAACGTCCTGACTTTC	CASSWGQISGANVLTF
TRBV20-1	-	13	TRBJ1-5	many	TGCAGTGCTAGAGATGACCCGAATCAGCCCCAGCATTTT	CSARDDPNQPQHF
TRBV4-1	-	18	TRBJ2-2	few	TGCGCCAGCAGCCAAGATCGTTTCGGGTTAGCGAACACCGGGGAGCTGTTTTTT	CASSQDRFGLANTGELFF
TRBV4-2	-	16	TRBJ1-5	many	TGTGCCAGCAGCCAAGTTGCTAACGGAATAGATCAGCCCCAGCATTTT	CASSQVANGIDQPQHF
TRBV7-9	TRBD2	19	TRBJ2-5	-	TGTGCCAGCAGCTTAAGGCCCGGACTAGCGGGGGGACGACAAGAGACCCAGTACTTC	CASSLRPGLAGGRQETQYF
TRBV5-1	-	16	TRBJ2-3	many	TGCGCCAGCAGCTTGCTGGAATCTGGGCAGGGAGATACGCAGTATTTT	CASSLLESGQGDTQYF
TRBV12-3/TRBV12-4	TRBD1	14	TRBJ2-2	few	TGTGCCAGCAGTTTAGGGACAGGGTCCGGGGAGCTGTTTTTT	CASSLGTGSGELFF
TRBV7-6	TRBD2	15	TRBJ2-1	-	TGTGCCAGCAGCATTACGGGGGGGACTTACAATGAGCAGTTCTTC	CASSITGGTYNEQFF
TRBV4-3	-	18	TRBJ1-6	-	TGCGCCAGCAGCCAAGTGGGGTCGGGGCTTGGTTCGGGTTCACCCCTCCACTTT	CASSQVGSGLGSGSPLHF
TRBV4-3	TRBD2	16	TRBJ2-1	few	TGCGCCAGCAGCCCCTTCCCGGGACTAGCGGGGGGGCCAAGGTTCTTC	CASSPFPGLAGGPRFF
TRBV20-1	TRBD2	14	TRBJ2-3	few	TGCAGTGCCCCCGGGACTAGGGGCACAGATACGCAGTATTTT	CSAPGTRGTDTQYF
TRBV20-1	TRBD1	13	TRBJ1-1	-	TGCAGTGTGAGGACAGGGTATAACACTGAAGCTTTCTTT	CSVRTGYNTEAFF
TRBV7-2	-	14	TRBJ2-7	many	TGTGCCAGCAGCTTTTTAGCGGTGGGCTACGAGCAGTACTTC	CASSFLAVGYEQYF
TRBV4-2	TRBD2	18	TRBJ2-3	few	TGTGCCAGCAGCCTCAAGGGGGGGACTAGCGGGGGCACAGATACGCAGTATTTT	CASSLKGGTSGGTDTQYF
TRBV20-1	TRBD2	17	TRBJ2-3	-	TGCAGTGCTAGGCGCCTAGCGGGGTCCGCTAGCACAGATACGCAGTATTTT	CSARRLAGSASTDTQYF
TRBV7-7	-	14	TRBJ2-3	-	TGTGCTAGCAGCCCTACGGGGGGCCCAGATACGCAGTATTTT	CASSPTGGPDTQYF
TRBV6-5	-	16	TRBJ1-1	-	TGTGCCAGCACGCGGGGGCCGACAGCCATGAACACTGAAGCTTTCTTT	CASTRGPTAMNTEAFF
TRBV10-3	-	15	TRBJ1-5	-	TGTGCCATCAGTGAGTCGAGAGGCGGCAATCAGCCCAAGCATTTT	CAISESRGGNQPKHF
TRBV19	TRBD1	14	TRBJ1-2	many	TGTGCCAGTAGTGTGACAGGGAGTCCTCCTGGCTACACCTTC	CASSVTGSPPGYTF
TRBV5-6	-	15	TRBJ2-7	few	TGTGCCAGCAGCTTGCCAGGGTTTGGGTCCTACGAGCAGTACTTC	CASSLPGFGSYEQYF
TRBV7-3	-	12	TRBJ2-5	-	TGTGCCAGCAGCTATTCTGGGGGCGGAAAGTACTTC	CASSYSGGGKYF
TRBV5-1	-	13	TRBJ2-1	many	TGCGCCAGCAGCCCCTACTCCTCTTGGGAGCAGTTCTTC	CASSPYSSWEQFF
TRBV5-6	TRBD1	13	TRBJ2-4	-	TGTGCCAGCAGCTTAAGGGACAGGGTCATTCAGTACTTC	CASSLRDRVIQYF
TRBV7-2	TRBD2	15	TRBJ2-1	-	TGTGCCAGCACCCGACTAGCGGGGGGGAACGGTGAGCAGTTCTTC	CASTRLAGGNGEQFF
TRBV27	-	15	TRBJ2-5	few	TGTGCCAGCAGTTCCCCTAGGGGTGCAGGGGAGACCCAGTACTTC	CASSSPRGAGETQYF
TRBV28	-	18	TRBJ2-3	-	TGTGCCAGCAGTTTAAAGGCGGGGTCAGGGGGTGAGGCAGATACGCAGTATTTT	CASSLKAGSGGEADTQYF
TRBV6-4	TRBD2	15	TRBJ2-1	-	TGTGCCAGCAGTGTAGAGCTAGCGGGGTACAATGAGCAGTTCTTC	CASSVELAGYNEQFF
TRBV10-3	-	14	TRBJ2-7	-	TGTGCCATCAGTGTCACGGGACCGCCCGGGGAGCAGTACTTC	CAISVTGPPGEQYF
TRBV9	TRBD2	15	TRBJ2-5	few	TGTGCCAGCAGCGGAACCCGCGGGGGACAAGAGACCCAGTACTTC	CASSGTRGGQETQYF
TRBV20-1	TRBD2	15	TRBJ2-5	-	TGCAGTGCTGACACGGGACTAGCGGCTCAAGAGACCCAGTACTTC	CSADTGLAAQETQYF
TRBV14	-	15	TRBJ2-2	-	TGTGCCCCCTTCGTAGGGGGGGGGAACACCGGGGAGCTGTTTTTT	CAPFVGGGNTGELFF
TRBV11-2	-	12	TRBJ1-1	many	TGTGCCAGCAGACATACGGGGACTGAAGCTTTCTTT	CASRHTGTEAFF
TRBV6-1	-	14	TRBJ2-5	-	TGTGCCAGCAGCGCCCGACAGTCCCAAGAGACCCAGTACTTC	CASSARQSQETQYF
TRBV11-1	TRBD1	14	TRBJ2-5	few	TGTGCCAGCGGATCCGGGACAGGGAGAGAGACCCAGTACTTC	CASGSGTGRETQYF
TRBV12-3/TRBV12-4	TRBD2	15	TRBJ2-5	few	TGTGCCAGCAGTTTAGGGCGGGGGGTCCAAGAGACCCAGTACTTC	CASSLGRGVQETQYF
TRBV5-1	-	15	TRBJ2-3	-	TGCGCCAGCAGCGGGCAGGCCACCAGCACAGATACGCAGTATTTT	CASSGQATSTDTQYF
TRBV21-1	-	13	TRBJ2-1	-	TGTGCCAGATCCCCGCGGGGGGCTCATGAGCAGTTCTTC	CARSPRGAHEQFF
TRBV28	TRBD1	15	TRBJ2-4	-	TGTGCCAGCAGTCCTCTCGGGACAGGGCAAAACATTCAGTACTTC	CASSPLGTGQNIQYF
TRBV7-3	TRBD2	16	TRBJ2-5	-	TGTGCCAGCAGCGCAGCTAGCGGGGGGGGCCAAGAGACCCAGTACTTC	CASSAASGGGQETQYF
TRBV5-5	-	15	TRBJ2-5	-	TGTGCCAGCAGCTTGGCCGCGCAGGGCCAAGAGACCCAGTACTTC	CASSLAAQGQETQYF
TRBV4-3	-	14	TRBJ1-1	many	TGCGCCAGCAGCCAAGCGTCAGTGAACACTGAAGCTTTCTTT	CASSQASVNTEAFF
TRBV5-1	-	16	TRBJ2-5	-	TGCGCCAGCAGCTTGGCCTCTTCACGAAGTCAAGAGACCCAGTACTTC	CASSLASSRSQETQYF
TRBV6-5	-	14	TRBJ2-7	few	TGTGCCAGCAGTTACTCGACGAAAACCTACGAGCAGTACTTC	CASSYSTKTYEQYF
TRBV5-1	-	13	TRBJ1-2	many	TGCGCCAGCAGCACAGACAGTTCCTATGGCTACACCTTC	CASSTDSSYGYTF
TRBV7-9	-	14	TRBJ1-2	once	TGTGCCAGCAGCTTGGAGCGGGGCGCGGGTGGCTACACCTTC	CASSLERGAGGYTF
TRBV6-4	-	14	TRBJ2-3	-	TGTGCCAGCAGTGACCCGACTTCCCCAGATACGCAGTATTTT	CASSDPTSPDTQYF
TRBV24-1	TRBD1	16	TRBJ1-5	few	TGTGCCACCAGTGACCCAAGGACAGGGGTTGGTCAGCCCCAGCATTTT	CATSDPRTGVGQPQHF